The entry below gives a single TCR beta chain sequence along with its context. Antigen specificity is unknown. An approximately 130-subject validation cohort, separate from the roughly 680-subject first cohort, supplied the donors. The CDR3 has 12 amino acids. V was pared by 5 bases and J by 7 bases, with 11 bases between. CDR1 is MNHEY and CDR2 is SVGAGI in the germline V gene. TCRdb's table, derived via immunoSEQ multiplex PCR, lists solely in-frame clones and lacks some. The sample consists of tens of thousands of clones, 85% of them appearing once. This sample is part of a study of cytomegalovirus exposure and HLA in healthy donors. Findings and limits, study-wide: Reportedly, diagnosis of cytomegalovirus status by the classifier showed high specificity and sensitivity. In vitro work confirmed that three CMV-associated chains recognize CMV antigens.

This receptor was taken from a man younger than 30 in good health and CMV-seropositive. Sequencing used PBMCs. The chain recombines TRBV6-5 with TRBJ1-1, with D perhaps matching TRBD1 (5 bases). CDR3 nucleotides: TGTGCCAGCAGTACGACAGCTAATGAAGCTTTCTTT. Amino acids: CASSTTANEAFF.